Following are 5 T cell receptor beta chains from one sample sequenced in a study of blood T cells in healthy people across ages. Then a second PCR, running roughly 7 to 11 cycles, was carried out with a sample-barcoded 5' primer and a J-beta primer mix. TCRdb called the 5' RACE reads again in MiXCR, with one record for every CDR3 protein. This table has about 1.8 million distinct CDR3 sequences, roughly 49% appearing once. Sequenced input: blood. The receptors were sampled from a woman aged 40-49 years in good health.

This clonotype has just a few counts. J is TRBJ1-6 and V is TRBV7-2; TRBD1 might be the D (5 bases). Germline V gene sequence: CDR1 SGHTA, CDR2 FQGNSA. The CDR3 runs to 18 residues. V was cut by 2 bases and J by 0 bases, with 14 bases left in between. The DNA for the CDR3 is TGTGCCAGCAGCTTAATTCCCCGACAGAGCTCCTATAATTCACCCCTCCACTTT. This translates into CASSLIPRQSSYNSPLHF.

V and J are TRBV20-1 and TRBJ1-6, with D unresolved. Per germline, CDR1 DFQATT and CDR2 SNEGSKA (reference sequence). The CDR3 length is 12 residues. The V end was cut by 6 bases, the J end by 6 bases, with 9 bases between. The chain's CDR3 is CSATWGNSPLHF. For the CDR3, the DNA is TGCAGTGCAACTTGGGGTAATTCACCCCTCCACTTT.

The gene calls are TRBV9 and TRBJ2-1; a possible D gene is TRBD1 (5 bases). Per germline, CDR1 SGDLS and CDR2 YYNGEE. The ends were cut back, 0 bases at V and 1 base at J, with 11 bases in the middle. The CDR3 covers 16 residues. The CDR3 coding sequence is TGTGCCAGCAGCGTAGGTTACAGGCTTTCCTACAATGAGCAGTTCTTC. This encodes CASSVGYRLSYNEQFF.

The chain employs TRBV7-6 and TRBJ2-4, with no clear D. The V gene lost 5 bases and the J gene lost 13 bases, with 18 bases spanning the gap. The CDR3 is made up of 13 amino acids. CDR1 SGHVS and CDR2 FNYEAQ come from the germline V gene. The CDR3 sequence: CASSPWLSQEQYF. CDR3 in DNA: TGTGCCAGCAGCCCCTGGTTGAGCCAAGAGCAGTACTTC. The variable domain in full, with the rest retrieved from reference TRBV7-6 and TRBJ2-4, is GAGVSQSPRYKVTKRGQDVALRCDPISGHVSLYWYRQALGQGPEFLTYFNYEAQQDKSGLPNDRFSAERPEGSISTLTIQRTEQRDSAMYRCASSPWLSQEQYFGAGTRLSVL.

In this sample, this clonotype turned up a few times. With a much larger clone just one base away, this may be a read error. This chain connects TRBV29-1 to TRBJ2-7; D is possibly TRBD2 (5 bases). This CDR3 region has 11 residues. The V gene lost 4 bases and the J gene lost 1 base, with 5 bases spanning the gap. Germline V gene data show CDR1 as SQVTM and CDR2 as ANQGSEA. The CDR3 bases are TGCAGCGTTGGGGAGTCCTACGAGCAGTACTTC. Protein product: CSVGESYEQYF.